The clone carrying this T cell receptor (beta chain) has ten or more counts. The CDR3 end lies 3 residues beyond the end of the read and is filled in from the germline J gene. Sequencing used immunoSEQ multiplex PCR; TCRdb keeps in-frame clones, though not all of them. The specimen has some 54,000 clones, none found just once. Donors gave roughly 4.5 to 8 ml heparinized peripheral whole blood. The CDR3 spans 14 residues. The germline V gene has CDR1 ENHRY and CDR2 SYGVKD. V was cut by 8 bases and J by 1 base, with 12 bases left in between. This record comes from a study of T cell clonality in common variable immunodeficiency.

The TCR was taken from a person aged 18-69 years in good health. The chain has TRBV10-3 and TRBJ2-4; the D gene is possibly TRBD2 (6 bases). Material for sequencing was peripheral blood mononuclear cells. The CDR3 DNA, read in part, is TGTGCCATCTCCGAGGGGAGGGCCAAAAACATT. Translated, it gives CAISEGRAKNI. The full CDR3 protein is CAISEGRAKNIQYF.